This T cell receptor beta chain was identified during a study of blood T cell repertoires in COVID-19. Data came from immunoSEQ multiplex PCR; TCRdb stores just in-frame clones and leaves some out. The data show 200,000 to 250,000 clones, around 90% seen once. CDR1 and CDR2 (germline): WSHSY, SAAADI. The ends were cut back, 3 bases at V and 2 bases at J, with 15 bases in the middle. The CDR3 totals 16 residues. The TCR was taken from a man in his 60s with COVID-19, enrolled during active disease. The rearrangement links TRBV10-2 to TRBJ2-3, with D perhaps matching TRBD2 (5 bases). The sequencing input was peripheral blood. The CDR3 reads CASSDLLEATTDTQYF. CDR3 nucleotides: TGCGCCAGCAGTGACCTACTGGAGGCAACCACAGATACGCAGTATTTT.